Listed below are T cell receptor beta chains from one sample, sequenced in a study of response to subunit inactivated influenza vaccine. TCRdb called the RT-PCR reads again in MiXCR, with one record for every CDR3 protein. The sample carries about 540,000 distinct CDR3 sequences, under 30% recorded once. The same specimen was also included in a second study, on T cells expressing NK-cell markers.

This material consisted of CD4+ T cells sorted from PBMCs, taken about 11 days after vaccination. The source is a man aged 45 to 65 who received an inactivated influenza vaccine. Both conserved end residues are part of each CDR3. A D gene is named only where the DNA matches it firmly. Some rows mark clone size as missing; the rest say once, few, many or name a class of expanded clone.

TRBD2	TRBJ2-3	few	TRBV4-2	CASSQEIGLAGLDTQYF	TGTGCCAGCAGCCAAGAGATAGGACTAGCGGGGTTGGATACGCAGTATTTT
TRBD1	TRBJ2-5	-	TRBV3-1	CASSHRTGVETQYF	TGTGCCAGCAGCCACAGGACAGGGGTGGAGACCCAGTACTTC
-	TRBJ2-5	-	TRBV5-6	CASSFRNRYQETQYF	TGTGCCAGCAGCTTCAGGAACAGGTACCAAGAGACCCAGTACTTC
TRBD1	TRBJ2-2	once	TRBV29-1	CSVTQGARTGELFF	TGCAGCGTGACACAGGGGGCACGGACCGGGGAGCTGTTTTTT
TRBD2	TRBJ2-5	many	TRBV20-1	CSASSFTSGRDQETQYF	TGCAGTGCTAGCTCATTTACTAGCGGGAGGGACCAAGAGACCCAGTACTTC
-	TRBJ1-2	-	TRBV4-2	CASSQEGGRNYGYTF	TGTGCCAGCAGCCAAGAAGGGGGACGGAACTATGGCTACACCTTC
-	TRBJ2-7	-	TRBV30	CAWSVLQGRQYF	TGTGCCTGGAGTGTATTGCAGGGTCGGCAGTACTTC
-	TRBJ1-1	-	TRBV5-8	CASSLVLLTTLEAFF	TGTGCCAGCAGCTTGGTCCTTCTCACCACCCTTGAAGCTTTCTTT
TRBD2	TRBJ2-1	-	TRBV11-2	CASSLVAGGGWNEQFF	TGTGCCAGCAGCTTAGTGGCGGGAGGGGGGTGGAATGAGCAGTTCTTC
TRBD1	TRBJ2-1	few	TRBV20-1	CSAVRPGQGAYEQFF	TGCAGTGCAGTTCGACCGGGACAGGGGGCGTATGAGCAGTTCTTC
-	TRBJ2-3	few	TRBV15	CATSRDRELVTDTQYF	TGTGCCACCAGCAGAGATCGGGAGCTGGTCACAGATACGCAGTATTTT
-	TRBJ2-7	few	TRBV7-8	CASSLYPGRSSYEQYF	TGTGCCAGCAGCTTATATCCGGGACGGAGCTCCTACGAGCAGTACTTC
TRBD1	TRBJ2-5	few	TRBV11-2	CASSFTSGQGTETQYF	TGTGCCAGCAGCTTTACCTCGGGACAGGGAACAGAGACCCAGTACTTC
TRBD1	TRBJ2-3	few	TRBV12-3/TRBV12-4	CASSRTGGIVQKTDTQYF	TGTGCCAGCAGTAGGACAGGGGGCATCGTACAAAAAACAGATACGCAGTATTTT
-	TRBJ1-2	-	TRBV10-3	CATGTTNYGYTF	TGTGCCACAGGGACAACAAACTATGGCTACACCTTC
TRBD2	TRBJ2-5	-	TRBV20-1	CSALLAGGPLQETQYF	TGCAGTGCTTTACTAGCGGGAGGGCCCCTCCAAGAGACCCAGTACTTC
TRBD2	TRBJ2-2	-	TRBV7-2	CASSPGGEIGELFF	TGTGCCAGCAGCCCGGGGGGGGAGATCGGGGAGCTGTTTTTT
-	TRBJ1-5	few	TRBV7-2	CASSLRQSTPQHF	TGTGCCAGCAGCTTACGACAGTCGACGCCCCAGCATTTT
-	TRBJ1-5	-	TRBV5-1	CASSLDFKQGQPQHF	TGCGCCAGCAGCTTGGACTTTAAACAGGGACAGCCCCAGCATTTT
TRBD1	TRBJ2-5	many	TRBV29-1	CSVGDRASETQYF	TGCAGCGTCGGGGACAGGGCGTCGGAGACCCAGTACTTC
-	TRBJ1-5	-	TRBV29-1	CSVTDPGQPQHF	TGCAGCGTTACCGACCCAGGTCAGCCCCAGCATTTT
-	TRBJ2-5	-	TRBV6-1	CASSEAGGTVGTQYF	TGTGCCAGCAGTGAAGCTGGGGGGACTGTGGGGACCCAGTACTTC
-	TRBJ2-3	-	TRBV6-2/TRBV6-3	CASSHKADTQYF	TGTGCCAGCAGTCACAAGGCAGATACGCAGTATTTT
-	TRBJ1-1	few	TRBV12-3/TRBV12-4	CASSKTTGMNTEAFF	TGTGCCAGCAGTAAAACGACAGGTATGAACACTGAAGCTTTCTTT
TRBD1	TRBJ1-6	many	TRBV3-1	CASTDRASNSPLHF	TGTGCCAGCACCGACAGGGCCTCTAATTCACCCCTCCACTTT
-	TRBJ2-3	few	TRBV12-3/TRBV12-4	CASREQESSTDTQYF	TGTGCCAGCAGGGAACAGGAATCTAGCACAGATACGCAGTATTTT
-	TRBJ2-2	-	TRBV4-3	CASSQKLGPGAVVTGELFF	TGCGCCAGCAGCCAAAAATTGGGGCCGGGAGCCGTAGTCACCGGGGAGCTGTTTTTT
-	TRBJ2-1	-	TRBV12-3/TRBV12-4	CASSLVGGSDEQFF	TGTGCCAGCAGTTTAGTGGGGGGCTCAGATGAGCAGTTCTTC
TRBD2	TRBJ2-3	-	TRBV20-1	CSAIAGSTDTQYF	TGCAGTGCAATAGCGGGGAGCACAGATACGCAGTATTTT
-	TRBJ2-7	-	TRBV20-1	CSATVLGNEQYF	TGCAGTGCTACGGTCCTCGGGAACGAGCAGTACTTC